The present TCR beta chain was sequenced within a study of human T cells and chemical hapten exposure. With 4 bases removed from V and 0 bases from J, the gap between germline ends came to 10 bases. The CDR3 contains 15 residues. The sample's time point: patch test 1, 2 weeks after DPC sensitization. Described treatment: therapeutic diphenylcyclopropenone sensitization with weekly scalp DPC. The authors' processing: Ranging from about 20,000 to 700,000, TCR counts per sample had a median value of around 94,000. A single record per CDR3 protein comes from TCRdb applying MiXCR to the RACE reads. The V and J calls, along with clone size, are taken from TCRdb and not from the paper's own processing. The sample yields approximately 90,000 distinct CDR3 sequences, about 10% seen once. Many counts were recorded for this clonotype. Its antigen is unidentified. Overall study findings and caveats: Patch test score rose with PT1 expanded TCRs, significant at 8, 16, 32, not 4. Sensitizing to DPC left TCRs with a frequency above 1 in 1000 unaltered.

The V call is TRBV12-3 or TRBV12-4, the J call TRBJ2-1; tentative D call: TRBD2 (6 bases). The receptor comes from a man aged 40-55 years with alopecia areata. Some clones in this sample may be carry-over from other donors' samples. Here the sequenced sample was whole blood, taken in connection with sensitization to the hapten diphenylcyclopropenone (DPC). The CDR3 spells CASSYVGGSYNEQFF. The CDR3 region has the DNA TGTGCCAGCAGTTATGTGGGAGGCTCCTACAATGAGCAGTTCTTC.